By share, the clone carrying this T cell receptor (beta chain) counts as medium-sized. Every patient underwent thyroid surgery untreated. The CDR3 contains 14 residues. V lost 4 bases and J lost 5, with 15 bases in between. Germline CDR1 and CDR2: SGHNT and YENEEA. TCRdb reanalyzed the PCR reads via MiXCR. The repertoire holds 20,000 to 25,000 clones, with 25% to 30% as singletons. This record belongs to a study of metastatic and nonmetastatic thyroid tumors. The sequence was collected from a female donor with papillary thyroid cancer or a benign thyroid nodule (not recorded which). Some clones in this sample may be carry-over from other donors' samples. Sample: tumor tissue. J is TRBJ2-7 and V is TRBV11-3; D uncertain. CDR3 residues: CASSSPAGADEQYF. CDR3 DNA sequence: TGTGCCAGCAGCTCGCCAGCTGGAGCAGACGAGCAGTACTTC.